Sequencing of this T cell receptor beta chain was carried out in a study of T cell responses to AZD1222 COVID-19 vaccine. Study-wide points: Nearly half of spike-specific TCRs reportedly target variant regions that are unmutated in the B.1.351 and B.1.1.7 variants.

V was trimmed by 4 bases and J by 4 bases, leaving 13 bases between them. Germline V gene data show CDR1 as KGHSH and CDR2 as LQKENI. CDR3 length: 14 amino acids. The assay was immunoSEQ multiplex PCR, and TCRdb's table has in-frame clones only and misses some. Altogether about 120,000 clones are present, 70% to 90% being singletons, with the ten largest covering 3%. This clone has only one observation. As yet, its antigen is unknown. The sequenced sample was peripheral blood, obtained 28 days after the second AZD1222 dose. This clonotype was sampled from an adult who received the AZD1222 COVID-19 vaccine. The chain employs TRBV18 and TRBJ1-2; D unclear. This chain's CDR3 is CASSQAGLGYGYTF. The CDR3 bases are TGTGCCAGCTCACAGGCCGGCCTGGGCTATGGCTACACCTTC.